Listed below are T cell receptor beta chains from one sample, sequenced in a study of regulatory T cells in long-lasting Graves disease. In TCRdb, the multiplex PCR reads were re-called with MiXCR into one record per CDR3 protein. The table records 300,000 to 450,000 distinct CDR3 sequences, roughly a sixth of them present only once. The specimen comprised peripheral blood mononuclear cells (PBMCs), sampled at new diagnosis, from a patient treated with antithyroid drugs. These receptors came from a female donor with Graves disease. Each CDR3 is given without its conserved first and last residue. Each record gives: J gene, V gene, CDR3 protein.

TRBJ2-7	TRBV7-2	ASSVTSGRGEQY
TRBJ2-7	TRBV6-5	ASSSISGRPSYEQY
TRBJ2-5	TRBV7-9	ASSLLGAGGRQETQY
TRBJ1-5	TRBV19	ARFSSRDHFSNQPQH
TRBJ2-7	TRBV6-2/TRBV6-3	ASSFFLREQY
TRBJ2-7	TRBV3-1	ASSQQGHDSYEQY
TRBJ1-6	TRBV28	ASKPRQGLSSPLH
TRBJ2-1	TRBV20-1	SATPGLAGGPAQF
TRBJ1-2	TRBV6-1	ASITGGYGYT
TRBJ2-3	TRBV11-1	ASSPATDTQY
TRBJ1-5	TRBV7-8	ASTHQINQPQH
TRBJ2-7	TRBV20-1	SAIFRDRGIHEQY
TRBJ2-1	TRBV20-1	SARPPGTYSYNEQF
TRBJ1-1	TRBV3-1	ASSQGGPNTEAF
TRBJ1-2	TRBV28	ASSAGQNYGYT